The 10 T cell receptor beta chains below all came from one sample that was sequenced in a study of cytomegalovirus exposure and HLA in healthy donors. PCR was performed using 60 Vbeta and 13 Jbeta primers. TCRdb's copy holds only in-frame clones and misses some; the assay was immunoSEQ multiplex PCR. The sample has around 85,000 clones, around 80% seen once; the top ten hold 1.1%. Sequencing was carried out using PBMCs. Receptor source: a male donor in good health and CMV-seronegative.

The chain employs TRBV15 and TRBJ1-6, with a tentative D call TRBD1 (6 bases). Trimming shortened V by 5 bases and J by 10 bases, and 18 bases separated the two germline ends. CDR3 size: 15 residues. CDR1 and CDR2 from the germline V gene are LNHNV and YYDKDF (reference sequence). The CDR3 here is CATSLPSGAISPLHF. As DNA, the CDR3 is TGTGCCACCAGCTTACCGTCAGGGGCGATCTCACCCCTCCACTTT.

CDR3 DNA: TGTGCCAGTAGTCGACAGGGGGGATTTGGACAGCCCCAGCATTTT. Protein sequence: CASSRQGGFGQPQHF. V usage is TRBV19 and J usage is TRBJ1-5, with 9 nucleotides matching TRBD1. Germline-derived CDR1 and CDR2 are LNHDA and SQIVND (reference sequence). Trimming at V came to 5 bases and at J to 7 bases, leaving 9 bases not matched to a gene. The CDR3 has 15 amino acids.

This chain links TRBV28 with TRBJ2-3, with D possibly being TRBD2 (6 bases). V was clipped by 4 bases and J by 5 bases, with 16 bases between them. The CDR3 totals 15 residues. CDR1 MDHEN and CDR2 SYDVKM come from the germline V gene. The DNA for the CDR3 is TGTGCCAGCAGTTCCGGGAGTTCTATGGTAGATACGCAGTATTTT. The encoded protein is CASSSGSSMVDTQYF.

This chain links TRBV19 with TRBJ1-1; D remains ambiguous. The germline CDR1 and CDR2 sequences are LNHDA and SQIVND (reference sequence). The CDR3 length is 12 residues. With 5 bases removed from V and 2 bases from J, the gap between germline ends came to 6 bases. CDR3 coding DNA: TGTGCCAGTAGTTTACACAACACTGAAGCTTTCTTT. It codes for CASSLHNTEAFF.

The chain carries TRBV4-2 and TRBJ2-7; possibly TRBD1 for D (5 bases). Trimming shortened V by 0 bases and J by 0 bases, and 9 bases separated the two germline ends. Germline lookup yields CDR1 LGHNA and CDR2 YNFKEQ. The CDR3 is 15 amino acids. The CDR3 sequence is CASSQDRQSSYEQYF. Written as DNA, the CDR3 is TGTGCCAGCAGCCAAGACAGACAGAGCTCCTACGAGCAGTACTTC.

The gene calls are TRBV4-2 and TRBJ2-3, with 8 bases identical to TRBD2. This CDR3 region has 16 residues. In germline, CDR1 is LGHNA, CDR2 YNFKEQ. Unmatched junction bases numbered 6, after V lost 0 bases and J lost 4 bases. CDR3 DNA: TGTGCCAGCAGCCAAGATTTCGGACTAGCTTCAGATACGCAGTATTTT. This translates into CASSQDFGLASDTQYF.

The chain recombines TRBV5-1 with TRBJ2-5; 10 bases match TRBD2. The ends lost 0 bases at V and 4 bases at J; junction bases unmatched: 3. The CDR3 loop spans 15 amino acids. The germline V gene encodes CDR1 SGHRS and CDR2 YFSETQ. The CDR3 DNA reads TGCGCCAGCAGCTTGGTTAGCGGGGGGCCAGAGACCCAGTACTTC. As protein: CASSLVSGGPETQYF. The full variable domain, in which reference TRBV5-1 and TRBJ2-5 provide the parts outside the CDR3, is KAGVTQTPRYLIKTRGQQVTLSCSPISGHRSVSWYQQTPGQGLQFLFEYFSETQRNKGNFPGRFSGRQFSNSRSEMNVSTLELGDSALYLCASSLVSGGPETQYFGPGTRLLVL.

The CDR3 here is CASSPGQGPTEAFF. The DNA for the CDR3 is TGCGCCAGCAGCCCGGGACAGGGTCCCACTGAAGCTTTCTTT. The chain is built from TRBV5-1 and TRBJ1-1, with 9 bases lining up with TRBD1. The CDR3 is made up of 14 amino acids. J gave up 4 bases and V 4 bases, and 5 bases lay outside the gene matches. Germline V gene sequence: CDR1 SGHRS, CDR2 YFSETQ.

This clone was seen only once. V gene TRBV27 combines with J gene TRBJ2-7, with 11 bases matching TRBD2. Losses at the gene ends were 7 bases for V and 5 bases for J; bases not matched to a gene: 7. Germline-derived CDR1 and CDR2 are MNHEY and SMNVEV (reference sequence). The length of the CDR3 is 14 residues. The CDR3 loop reads CASTLTSGSNEQYF. CDR3 in DNA: TGTGCCAGCACCTTAACTAGCGGGAGTAACGAGCAGTACTTC.

This clone was recorded once. V and J are TRBV27 and TRBJ2-5; 8 bases map to TRBD1. The J call may be wrong; the DNA end is better matched by TRBJ2-7. Germline values: CDR1 MNHEY, CDR2 SMNVEV (reference sequence). The CDR3 is 15 residues long. CDR3 nucleotide sequence: TGTGCCAGCAGTTTATCAAGGACAGGGTTTTACGAGCAGTACTTC. Protein: CASSLSRTGFYEQYF.